What follows are 21 T cell receptor beta chains derived from one specimen sequenced in a study of blood T cells in healthy people across ages. Primers used in a second PCR of about 6 to 11 cycles were a sample-barcoded 5' primer and a J-beta primer mix. TCRdb analysed the 5' RACE reads with MiXCR anew, one entry per CDR3 protein. The repertoire consists of roughly 1,700,000 distinct CDR3 sequences, with roughly 28% occurring once and the leading ten covering less than 9.5%. Sequenced sample: blood. These receptors were obtained from a woman aged 30 to 39 in good health.

In regard to this clonotype: One base away lies a much larger clone, so this may be a sequencing read error. This chain links TRBV9 with TRBJ2-4, with 9 bases fitting TRBD1. From germline, CDR1 is SGDLS and CDR2 YYNGEE. Unmatched junction bases numbered 6, after V lost 7 bases and J lost 4 bases. The CDR3 totals 14 residues. CDR3 sequence reads: CASGNRGLKNIQYF. The CDR3 nucleotides are TGTGCCAGCGGGAACAGGGGGCTGAAAAACATTCAGTACTTC.

At least ten counts were recorded for this clonotype. V gene TRBV10-3 combines with J gene TRBJ2-3, with 7 bases that match TRBD2. V shed 6 bases and J 5 bases; nucleotides not matched to a gene: 8. CDR3 size: 14 residues. Germline CDR1 reads ENHRY; CDR2 reads SYGVKD. The CDR3 reads CAIRPSGEGDTQYF. Written as DNA, the CDR3 is TGTGCCATCAGACCGAGCGGGGAGGGAGATACGCAGTATTTT.

The J gene is TRBJ2-3, the V gene TRBV12-3 or TRBV12-4, with TRBD1 matching 9 bases. The CDR3 contains 15 residues. V trimming: 3 bases; J trimming: 8 bases; junction bases outside the gene matches: 9. DNA of the CDR3: TGTGCCAGCAGTTTCCGACAGGGGGTTGTAGGTACGCAGTATTTT. Amino acids: CASSFRQGVVGTQYF.

In its sample, this clonotype was seen a few times. V and J are TRBV9 and TRBJ2-5; D is perhaps TRBD1 (6 bases). The germline CDR1 and CDR2 sequences are SGDLS and YYNGEE. This CDR3 has 17 amino acids. Trimming took 4 bases from V and 2 from J, leaving 21 bases between them. CDR3 residues: CASSPRGGPRVQETQYF. DNA of the CDR3: TGTGCCAGCAGCCCCAGGGGCGGCCCTAGAGTACAAGAGACCCAGTACTTC.

This chain uses TRBV27 with TRBJ1-1; D is unclear. This CDR3 is built from 15 residues. CDR1 is MNHEY and CDR2 is SMNVEV in the germline V gene (reference sequence). The V gene lost 0 bases and the J gene lost 0 bases, with 8 bases spanning the gap. The CDR3 DNA is TGTGCCAGCAGTTTATCAGGGTTTGTGAACACTGAAGCTTTCTTT. It codes for CASSLSGFVNTEAFF.

This clonotype was detected a few times. Here the CDR3 reads CASSSGTGVLDTQYF. The CDR3, as DNA: TGTGCCAGCAGCTCCGGGACAGGGGTTTTGGATACGCAGTATTTT. This chain uses TRBV7-6 with TRBJ2-3; TRBD1 matches at 10 bases. The ends lost 4 bases at V and 6 bases at J; junction bases unmatched: 7. The CDR3 has 15 residues. Looked up from germline, CDR1 is SGHVS and CDR2 is FNYEAQ.

The gene calls are TRBV11-1 and TRBJ2-4, with 8 bases matching TRBD2. Trimming at V came to 5 bases and at J to 13 bases, leaving 22 bases not matched to a gene. Germline V gene sequence: CDR1 SGHAT, CDR2 FQDESV (reference sequence). This CDR3 has 17 residues. CDR3 coding DNA: TGTGCCAGCAGCCCCCGTGATAGCGGGGCCTTTTACAATGAGCAGTACTTC. This sequence encodes CASSPRDSGAFYNEQYF.

In its sample, this clonotype was seen once. This sequence joins TRBV7-9 and TRBJ1-1; D is perhaps TRBD1 (6 bases). The CDR3 spans 16 residues. V lost 1 base to trimming and J lost 1 base, with 13 bases between them. Germline-derived CDR1 and CDR2 are SEHNR and FQNEAQ (reference sequence). The CDR3 bases are TGTGCCAGCAGCTTAGACGCGCGGGACACGAACACTGAAGCTTTCTTT. It codes for CASSLDARDTNTEAFF.

This clonotype was found a few times. The CDR3 loop reads CASSLRQGSGNEQFF. The CDR3, as DNA: TGCGCCAGCAGCTTGCGACAGGGCTCGGGCAATGAGCAGTTCTTC. This rearrangement joins TRBV5-1 to TRBJ2-1, with TRBD1 matching over 7 bases. The V and J ends lost 1 base and 6 bases, in that order; junction bases with no gene match: 7. This CDR3 is 15 amino acids long. CDR1 and CDR2 from the germline V gene are SGHRS and YFSETQ.

V and J are TRBV5-1 and TRBJ2-3; 7 bases fit TRBD1. CDR1 is SGHRS and CDR2 is YFSETQ in the germline V gene. This CDR3 contains 16 residues. V gave up 3 bases and J gave up 5 bases; unmatched junction bases: 12. The CDR3 DNA is TGCGCCAGCAGCTGGAATAACAGGGGCGCGGGAGATACGCAGTATTTT. It is translated as CASSWNNRGAGDTQYF. The full variable domain, completed using reference TRBV5-1 and TRBJ2-3, is KAGVTQTPRYLIKTRGQQVTLSCSPISGHRSVSWYQQTPGQGLQFLFEYFSETQRNKGNFPGRFSGRQFSNSRSEMNVSTLELGDSALYLCASSWNNRGAGDTQYFGPGTRLTVL.

Ten or more counts support this clonotype. The chain combines TRBV29-1 with TRBJ2-1; D remains unclear. V gave up 7 bases and J gave up 1 base, with 2 bases separating them. The germline V gene encodes CDR1 SQVTM and CDR2 ANQGSEA. CDR3 length equals 10 residues. The CDR3: CSGSYNEQFF. For the CDR3, the DNA is TGCAGCGGGTCCTACAATGAGCAGTTCTTC.

This clonotype was counted at least ten times. The chain carries TRBV29-1 and TRBJ2-1, with a tentative D call TRBD2 (7 bases). Trimming cost V 8 bases and J 3 bases, with 20 bases left between them. Germline CDR1 reads SQVTM; CDR2 reads ANQGSEA. This CDR3 has 15 residues. The CDR3 sequence: CSSSVAGADYNEQFF. CDR3 DNA: TGCAGCTCGTCGGTTGCGGGGGCCGACTACAATGAGCAGTTCTTC.

This clonotype was picked up many times. CDR3 in amino acids: CATSSGGNSYNEQFF. As DNA, the CDR3 is TGTGCCACCAGCAGCGGCGGGAACTCCTACAATGAGCAGTTCTTC. The chain couples TRBV15 to TRBJ2-1, with D possibly matching TRBD2 (6 bases). Looked up from germline, CDR1 is LNHNV and CDR2 is YYDKDF (reference sequence). Deletions cut 3 bases from V and 0 bases from J, with 9 bases between. CDR3 length equals 15 residues.

This rearrangement joins TRBV25-1 to TRBJ1-2, with a tentative D call TRBD1 (5 bases). This CDR3 is 14 amino acids long. CDR1 is MGHDK and CDR2 is SYGVNS in the germline V gene. V was cut by 1 base and J by 7 bases, with 13 bases left in between. As DNA, the CDR3 is TGTGCCAGCAGTGAATCAGGGACGGCCTTTGGCTACACCTTC. Its translation is CASSESGTAFGYTF.

The CDR3 loop is CASSFKGGADCGYTF. As DNA, the CDR3 is TGTGCCAGCAGCTTCAAGGGGGGCGCTGACTGTGGCTACACCTTC. V gene TRBV7-9 combines with J gene TRBJ1-2; D perhaps matches TRBD1 (6 bases). The V end lost 3 bases, the J end lost 7 bases, and 18 bases lay between the germline ends. CDR1 and CDR2 from the germline V gene are SEHNR and FQNEAQ (reference sequence). CDR3 length equals 15 residues.

This clonotype was seen once. This rearrangement joins TRBV4-3 to TRBJ1-1; D not certain. The CDR3 is 15 residues long. The germline CDR1 and CDR2 sequences are LGHNA and YSLEER. V lost 1 base and J lost 3, with 12 bases in between. The CDR3 DNA sequence: TGCGCCAGCAGCCAAGTCTCTCGGCAGGACACTGAAGCTTTCTTT. Translating it yields CASSQVSRQDTEAFF.

This clonotype was seen repeatedly, ten times or more. The chain uses TRBV5-1 and TRBJ2-1; D assignment may be TRBD1 or TRBD2 (6 bases each). Germline CDR1 reads SGHRS; CDR2 reads YFSETQ. This CDR3 has 13 residues. V lost 0 bases and J lost 8, with 9 bases in between. CDR3 sequence: CASSLGGADEQFF. CDR3 nucleotide sequence: TGCGCCAGCAGCTTGGGGGGGGCGGATGAGCAGTTCTTC.

This clonotype was seen a handful of times. The chain employs TRBV4-3 and TRBJ2-1; the D is unclear. CDR3 length: 13 amino acids. From germline, CDR1 is LGHNA and CDR2 YSLEER. The V and J ends lost 3 bases and 6 bases respectively, with 9 bases between them. The CDR3 region has the DNA TGCGCCAGCAGCCAGGTACCCCGCAATGAGCAGTTCTTC. It is translated as CASSQVPRNEQFF.

This clonotype was seen more than once but under ten times. The J gene is TRBJ2-5, the V gene TRBV5-1, with 8 nucleotides matching TRBD2. Germline V gives CDR1 SGHRS, CDR2 YFSETQ. With V trimmed by 0 bases and J by 11 bases, 12 bases remained unmatched. CDR3 length: 15 amino acids. The CDR3 DNA is TGCGCCAGCAGCTTGGCCGGGGGGGGGCCAAGGGAGCAGTACTTC. This gives the protein CASSLAGGGPREQYF. The variable domain in full, completed from reference TRBV5-1 and TRBJ2-5, reads KAGVTQTPRYLIKTRGQQVTLSCSPISGHRSVSWYQQTPGQGLQFLFEYFSETQRNKGNFPGRFSGRQFSNSRSEMNVSTLELGDSALYLCASSLAGGGPREQYFGPGTRLLVL.

At least ten counts were recorded for this clonotype. The germline gene is not matched at one end of the junction; a read error may be the cause. The chain has TRBV7-2 and TRBJ2-5, with 7 nucleotides matching TRBD2. Germline lookup yields CDR1 SGHTA and CDR2 FQGNSA. The CDR3 is 14 residues long. CDR3 bases: TGCGCCAGCAGCTTGGCGGGGGACCAAGAGACCCAGTACTTC. Protein: CASSLAGDQETQYF.

This clonotype was found many times. This chain uses TRBV4-1 with TRBJ2-7; TRBD1 might be the D (6 bases). This CDR3 contains 14 residues. The V gene lost 6 bases and the J gene lost 7 bases, with 19 bases spanning the gap. In germline, CDR1 is MGHRA, CDR2 YSYEKL. Here the CDR3 DNA reads TGCGCCAGCAGTCCGGGGACCTCCCAGGGGGAGCAGTACTTC. This encodes CASSPGTSQGEQYF.